This TCR beta chain was captured in a study of CD8+CD57+ T cells in acquired aplastic anemia (dated by TCRdb to the late 2010s). In the study overall: DNA extracted from sorted CD4+ and CD8+ cells had a mean of around 3 ug, with a range of roughly 0.17 to 30 ug. CD8+CD57+ expansion was defined as frequency above the mean frequency observed in healthy subjects.

Genomic DNA served as template for TCR beta VDJ combination and CDR3 sequence profiling. An Illumina HiSeq 2000 was the platform used for TCR repertoire sequencing. The authors' pipeline ran thus. Repertoire assessment relied on Simpson's diversity index, CDR3 size and DJ length profiles, and TRBV/TRBJ rearrangement plots. The most abundant DNA sequence in the deep sequencing data was taken as the immunodominant clone. CDR3 amino acid sequences were checked for sharing across subjects and were also compared against the VDJdb database and published repertoires. TCRdb took the public reads, trimmed them with fastp at Q25, ran MiXCR for clone calling and kept in-frame beta chains. Identical CDR3 proteins give one entry, which carries the most common genes and DNA. TCRdb's processing, not the authors' own work, is the source of the V and J calls. The sample table records roughly 500,000 distinct CDR3 sequences; approximately 33% of these occur just once. The top ten clones comprise less than 0.85% of the sample.

Overall results and qualifications from the work: CD8+ Simpson's diversity did not differ significantly between patients and healthy controls (P=0.060). Although under 35 CD8+ CDR3 sequences were shared by patients and controls, these sequences appeared highly expressed in patients and within the immunodominant clones of patients.

The patients picked for sequencing were ones in whom flow cytometry had shown an expansion of CD8+CD57+ cells. Every patient had severe acquired aplastic anemia, diagnosed using the International Study of Aplastic Anemia and Agranulocytosis and Camitta criteria. Patients had received no therapy at the time of blood sampling. The study deep-sequenced TCR repertoires of sorted CD4+ and CD8+ blood T cells from severe aplastic anemia patients and healthy subjects. Patients were enrolled in the USA under clinicaltrials.gov protocols 00001620, 01623167, 00001397, 00071045, 00081523 and 00961064. Ficoll-Paque density gradient centrifugation was used to isolate peripheral blood mononuclear cells. Before DNA extraction, CD4+ and CD8+ T cells were sorted by FACS or by magnetic beads. Between the V and J ends, shortened by 7 bases and 4 bases respectively, the junction contains 13 bases. The CDR3 comprises 13 residues, both ends counted. Only the CDR3 portion is preserved as DNA: 39 bases, with reading frame beginning at the first base.

Of note for this clonotype: It lacks a known antigen. This could be a read error, since a much larger clone is one nucleotide away. Since the CDR3 does not end with the conserved phenylalanine or tryptophan, this likely comes from a read error.

The receptor was isolated from a human donor with aplastic anemia. The chain was built from TRBV12-3 or TRBV12-4 and TRBJ1-2, with no reliable assignment of the D segment. Input material: sorted CD4+, CD8+, or CD8+CD57+ T cells (not recorded which) from PBMCs. CDR3 region: CASTRRQVYGYTS. The DNA is TGTGCCAGCACCCGCAGGCAGGTCTATGGCTACACCTCC.